The sequence of this TCR beta chain was determined in a study of T cell repertoires in cytomegalovirus infection. Study-wide context: The public TCR beta signatures pointed to both CMV infection and matching HLA type.

This clonotype was observed a few times. No antigen is known for it. The CDR3 totals 18 residues. Germline CDR1 reads SGHVS; CDR2 reads FNYEAQ. J was trimmed by 4 bases and V by 2 bases; bases with no gene match: 15. Findings and limits, study-wide: HLA-C-restricted CMV clonotypes gave the most frequent clonotype in two of eight donors.

TCRdb analysed the reads with MiXCR anew, one entry per CDR3 protein. The sample records around 740,000 distinct CDR3 sequences, 35% being singletons. This TCR derives from a human donor in good health (CMV status not recorded). Some clones in this sample may be carry-over from other donors' samples. The chain has TRBV7-6 and TRBJ1-1; 8 bases agree with TRBD1. The specimen was PBMCs. CDR3 sequence (DNA): TGTGCCAGCAGCTTATCGCCAGGGGGCTTTATTGAGGCCACTGAAGCTTTCTTT. As protein: CASSLSPGGFIEATEAFF.